This section outlines one T cell receptor (beta chain) sequence together with its context. Its specificity is not known. This sample is part of a study of OX40 agonist ivuxolimab in advanced cancers. Sequencing used immunoSEQ multiplex PCR; TCRdb keeps in-frame clones, though not all of them. The table shows tens of thousands of clones, with around 89% occurring only once. Germline CDR1 reads LNHDA; CDR2 reads SQIVND (reference sequence). Trimming took off 7 bases at V and 3 bases at J, with 10 bases between the two ends. This CDR3 has 13 amino acids. Findings and caveats of the study: More expanded clones were seen, on average, in CD8+ T cells than in CD4+.

This sequence originates from an adult with an advanced solid tumor such as melanoma, head and neck, liver or kidney cancer. The chain is built from TRBV19 and TRBJ2-1; D is possibly TRBD2 (5 bases). The sequenced sample was CD4+ or CD8+ T cells sorted from blood, obtained in a trial of the OX40 agonist ivuxolimab. CDR3 amino acids: CASTQRDYNEQFF. The CDR3 nucleotides are TGTGCCAGTACCCAGAGGGACTACAATGAGCAGTTCTTC.